This TCR beta chain was sequenced during a study of blood T cell repertoires in COVID-19. V was trimmed by 3 bases and J by 5 bases, leaving 11 bases between them. Looked up from germline, CDR1 is SGHDT and CDR2 is YYEEEE. The CDR3 totals 13 residues. TCRdb's copy holds only in-frame clones and misses some; the assay was immunoSEQ multiplex PCR. Of 150,000 or so clones detected, more than 80% appear once; the ten largest clones hold 2%. V and J are TRBV5-6 and TRBJ2-5; D possibly corresponds to TRBD1 (6 bases). The sequence was collected from a woman aged 60-70 years with COVID-19, enrolled during active disease. Sequenced material: peripheral blood. Written as DNA, the CDR3 is TGTGCCAGCAGCTCAGGGGTTTGGGAGACCCAGTACTTC. Translated: CASSSGVWETQYF.